This record concerns one TCR beta chain sequence. Measured with immunoSEQ multiplex PCR; TCRdb has only the in-frame clones, and not every one. The table includes about 58,000 clones, more than 70% detected once. This specimen belongs to a study of PD-1 blockade in classical Hodgkin lymphoma. CDR3 length: 15 residues. Germline V gene sequence: CDR1 SGHRS, CDR2 YFSETQ. Deletions cut 4 bases from V and 1 base from J, with 14 bases between. Every patient experienced relapse after autologous stem cell transplantation, and brentuximab vedotin exposure varied. Material: peripheral blood mononuclear cells (PBMCs), obtained before the second cycle of nivolumab. The TCR comes from a human donor with classical Hodgkin lymphoma. The gene calls are TRBV5-1 and TRBJ1-1, with D uncertain. The CDR3 DNA reads TGCGCCAGCAGCCCGACCTTAACAGCGAACACTGAAGCTTTCTTT. Amino acid sequence: CASSPTLTANTEAFF. Full variable domain (rest looked up from reference TRBV5-1 and TRBJ1-1): KAGVTQTPRYLIKTRGQQVTLSCSPISGHRSVSWYQQTPGQGLQFLFEYFSETQRNKGNFPGRFSGRQFSNSRSEMNVSTLELGDSALYLCASSPTLTANTEAFFGQGTRLTVV.